This record looks at one T cell receptor beta chain sequence and its context. What it recognizes is unknown. The V gene lost 4 bases and the J gene lost 0 bases, with 12 bases spanning the gap. CDR1 is LNHDA, CDR2 SQIVND, per germline (reference sequence). The CDR3 runs to 15 residues. TCRdb's copy holds only in-frame clones and misses some; the assay was immunoSEQ multiplex PCR. In the table there are tens of thousands of clones, roughly 82% of which are singletons. These data are taken from a study of PD-L1 blockade in urothelial cancer. Looking at the study overall: Before enrollment, 0 to 3 chemotherapy regimens had been given to patients. Blood analysis took place 3 weeks (second dose) and 6 weeks after treatment start. Study-wide findings and caveats: Below-median pretreatment blood TCR clonality was associated with improved progression-free and overall survival.

This TCR was sampled from a man in his 70s with urothelial cancer. The chain uses TRBV19 and TRBJ1-1; D is uncertain. The specimen was PBMCs, collected around atezolizumab (anti-PD-L1) treatment. The CDR3 DNA reads as TGTGCCAGTAGTACCCAGAGGGTGGTGAACACTGAAGCTTTCTTT. Translation: CASSTQRVVNTEAFF.